Below, one T cell receptor beta chain is given with its context. The CDR3 has 16 amino acids. Germline trimming cut 3 bases from V and 7 bases from J; bases unmatched to any gene: 10. Germline V lookup: CDR1 SGHRS, CDR2 YFSETQ. Together with a sample-barcoded 5' primer, a J-beta primer mix was included in a second PCR lasting roughly 7 to 11 cycles. Any given sample supplied a minimum of 3 million CDR3-containing paired-end reads. TCRdb used MiXCR to reprocess the 5' RACE reads, holding one entry per CDR3 protein. Seen here are some 900,000 distinct CDR3 sequences, 45% to 50% observed once, and the top ten hold around an eighth. This entry is derived from a study of blood T cells in healthy people across ages. The draw of peripheral blood yielded about 9.4 milliliters from each donor.

This chain links TRBV5-1 with TRBJ1-6; 7 bases align to TRBD1. The TCR was taken from a young man in good health. Sequencing was done on a sample of blood. The CDR3 loop is CASSSTGIAWNSPLHF. The CDR3 bases are TGCGCCAGCAGCTCGACAGGGATTGCGTGGAATTCACCCCTCCACTTT.